This entry features one TCR beta chain sequence. The ends were cut back, 0 bases at V and 5 bases at J, with 13 bases in the middle. Germline V gene lookup returns CDR1 GTSNPN and CDR2 SVGIG (reference sequence). The CDR3 spans 14 residues. The data are from a study of PD-L1 blockade in urothelial cancer. About the research overall: Men with urothelial cancer arising in the bladder made up most of the 29 patients.

The protocol was immunoSEQ multiplex PCR, while the TCRdb copy is restricted to in-frame clones and leaves out a portion. The table lists fewer than 90,000 clones, around 93% of them singletons, with more than 0.85% in the top ten. Sample time point: peripheral blood 6 weeks after treatment start. The chain couples TRBV30 to TRBJ1-1, with a possible D match to TRBD1 (6 bases). This clonotype originated in a woman older than 75 with urothelial cancer. The material was PBMCs, obtained around atezolizumab (anti-PD-L1) treatment. This chain's CDR3 is CAWSVTRGKTEAFF. In nucleotides, the CDR3 is TGTGCCTGGAGTGTAACCAGGGGCAAGACTGAAGCTTTCTTT. The whole variable domain, filled in from reference TRBV30 and TRBJ1-1, reads SQTIHQWPATLVQPVGSPLSLECTVEGTSNPNLYWYRQAAGRGLQLLFYSVGIGQISSEVPQNLSASRPQDRQFILSSKKLLLSDSGFYLCAWSVTRGKTEAFFGQGTRLTVV.